This entry features one TCR beta chain sequence. Its antigen is unidentified. This sample was included in a study of CD8+CD57+ T cells in acquired aplastic anemia. CDR1 is MGHDK, CDR2 SYGVNS, per germline. Trimming removed 6 bases at V and 0 bases at J, with 9 bases between. The CDR3 consists of 14 residues. According to the study, genomic DNA was the template for TCR beta VDJ and CDR3 profiling. TCRdb processed the reads anew with MiXCR; each CDR3 protein has one entry. This table holds fewer than 100,000 distinct CDR3 sequences, 40% to 55% found once. Findings of the study overall: Comparison of patients with controls identified some 29 shared CD8+ CDR3 sequences.

The sequenced material came from sorted CD4+, CD8+, or CD8+CD57+ T cells (not recorded which) from PBMCs. This sequence was found in a human donor in good health, serving as a control. The chain uses TRBV25-1 and TRBJ1-5, with TRBD1 as a possible D gene (5 bases). CDR3 sequence (DNA): TGTGCCAGCAGCAGGGTAGGTAGCAATCAGCCCCAGCATTTT. It specifies CASSRVGSNQPQHF.